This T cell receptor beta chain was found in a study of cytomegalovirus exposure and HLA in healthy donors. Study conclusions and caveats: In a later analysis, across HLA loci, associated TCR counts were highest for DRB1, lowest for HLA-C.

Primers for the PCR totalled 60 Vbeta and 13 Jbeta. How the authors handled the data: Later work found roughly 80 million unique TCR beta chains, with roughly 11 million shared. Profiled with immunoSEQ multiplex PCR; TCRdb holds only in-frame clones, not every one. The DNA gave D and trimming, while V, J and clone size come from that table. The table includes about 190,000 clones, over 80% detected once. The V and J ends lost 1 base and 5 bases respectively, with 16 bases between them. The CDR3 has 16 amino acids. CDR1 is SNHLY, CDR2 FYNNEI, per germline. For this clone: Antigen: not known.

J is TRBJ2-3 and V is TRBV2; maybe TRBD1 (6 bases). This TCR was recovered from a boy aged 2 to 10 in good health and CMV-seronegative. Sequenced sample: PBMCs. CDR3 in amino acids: CASSEEGVRVQDTQYF. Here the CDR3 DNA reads TGTGCCAGCAGTGAAGAGGGGGTCCGGGTTCAAGATACGCAGTATTTT.